The 21 T cell receptor beta chains in this list originate from one sample, sequenced in a study of somatic mutations in cytotoxic T cells in rheumatoid arthritis. Assay used: immunoSEQ multiplex PCR; TCRdb lists only in-frame clones, some missing. The data show about 3,400 clones, 65% to 85% seen once. What was sequenced was CD8+ T cells sorted from blood. The receptors come from a man aged 50 or older with rheumatoid arthritis.

The chain couples TRBV7-2 to TRBJ2-7; 7 nucleotides match TRBD1. Germline V gene sequence: CDR1 SGHTA, CDR2 FQGNSA. J gave up 3 bases and V 2 bases, and 4 bases lay outside the gene matches. The CDR3 has 14 amino acids. In DNA, the CDR3 is TGTGCCAGCAGCTTAAGGGGGCGGAGCTACGAGCAGTACTTC. The encoded protein is CASSLRGRSYEQYF.

A few counts support this clone. The chain employs TRBV6-1 and TRBJ2-7; 12 positions match TRBD2. Germline CDR1 and CDR2: MNHNS and SASEGT. The CDR3 covers 15 residues. J was trimmed by 0 bases and V by 3 bases; bases with no gene match: 0. CDR3 region: CASSETSGSSYEQYF. The CDR3, as DNA: TGTGCCAGCAGTGAGACTAGCGGGAGCTCCTACGAGCAGTACTTC.

J is TRBJ2-2 and V is TRBV25-1; D is perhaps TRBD1 (5 bases). V was pared by 1 base and J by 3 bases, with 6 bases between. This CDR3 has 14 residues. Germline CDR1 and CDR2: MGHDK and SYGVNS. Here the CDR3 DNA reads TGTGCCAGCAGTGAATCACAGGACACCGGGGAGCTGTTTTTT. This sequence encodes CASSESQDTGELFF.

The J gene is TRBJ2-2, the V gene TRBV6-4; 10 positions match TRBD2. Per germline, CDR1 MRHNA and CDR2 SNTAGT. This CDR3 has 17 residues. V lost 0 bases and J lost 3; bases outside the gene matches: 4. This CDR3 is CASSDSVAGGHTGELFF. In DNA, the CDR3 is TGTGCCAGCAGTGACTCCGTAGCGGGAGGCCACACCGGGGAGCTGTTTTTT.

The V gene is TRBV5-5, the J gene TRBJ2-4, with D maybe TRBD2 (6 bases). V dropped 4 bases and J dropped 6 bases, with 14 bases sitting between them. CDR1 SGHKS and CDR2 YYEKEE come from the germline V gene (reference sequence). The CDR3 loop spans 14 amino acids. Here the CDR3 reads CASSLPGSGNIQYF. CDR3 in DNA: TGTGCCAGCAGCCTCCCCGGGAGTGGAAACATTCAGTACTTC.

The count of this clone is one. The chain joins TRBV5-6 to TRBJ2-5; TRBD1 agrees at 9 bases. This CDR3 comprises 14 residues. Germline V gene sequence: CDR1 SGHDT, CDR2 YYEEEE. V was clipped by 2 bases and J by 5 bases; unmatched bases: 4. The CDR3 nucleotides are TGTGCCAGCAGCTTTAACAGGGGGCAGGAGACCCAGTACTTC. This translates into CASSFNRGQETQYF.

This chain uses TRBV29-1 with TRBJ2-3; D unclear. Trimming left V 2 bases short and J 0 bases short, with 9 bases between. The germline CDR1 and CDR2 sequences are SQVTM and ANQGSEA. The CDR3 consists of 14 residues. CDR3 nucleotide sequence: TGCAGCGTTGAACGGTCTCTCAGCACAGATACGCAGTATTTT. This translates into CSVERSLSTDTQYF.

CDR3 in DNA: TGTGCCAGCATCTTCGGGAGGGAGCTGTTTTTT. It yields the protein CASIFGRELFF. The rearrangement joins TRBV27 to TRBJ2-2; D is possibly TRBD2 (5 bases). The V end lost 7 bases, the J end lost 9 bases, and 9 bases lay between the germline ends. This CDR3 spans 11 amino acids. CDR1 and CDR2 from the germline V gene are MNHEY and SMNVEV (reference sequence).

This chain uses TRBV6-4 with TRBJ2-1, with 10 bases fitting TRBD2. The CDR3 has 19 residues. Germline V gene lookup returns CDR1 MRHNA and CDR2 SNTAGT. V shed 10 bases and J 4 bases; nucleotides not matched to a gene: 22. CDR3 DNA sequence: TGTGCCACCTCGCCGGGTGGGCTAGCGGGAGTTACGGAATACAATGAGCAGTTCTTC. Translating gives CATSPGGLAGVTEYNEQFF.

The J gene is TRBJ2-1, the V gene TRBV6-1; the D gene is possibly TRBD2 (5 bases). Looked up from germline, CDR1 is MNHNS and CDR2 is SASEGT. V was cut by 1 base and J by 0 bases, with 13 bases left in between. The CDR3 sequence is 17 residues long. CDR3 sequence: CASSEGVAFSSYNEQFF. The CDR3 bases are TGTGCCAGCAGTGAAGGGGTAGCGTTCAGCTCCTACAATGAGCAGTTCTTC.

This chain links TRBV6-4 with TRBJ2-1, with D possibly TRBD1 on 5 matching bases. The CDR3 sequence is 13 residues long. CDR1 is MRHNA and CDR2 is SNTAGT in the germline V gene. Trimming took off 0 bases at V and 5 bases at J, with 5 bases between the two ends. CDR3 amino acids: CASSDSDNNEQFF. Written as DNA, the CDR3 is TGTGCCAGCAGTGACTCGGACAACAATGAGCAGTTCTTC.

The chain links TRBV11-3 to TRBJ2-1, with D perhaps TRBD2 (5 bases). With 0 bases removed from V and 4 bases from J, the gap between germline ends came to 10 bases. This CDR3 comprises 15 residues. Germline loops: CDR1 SGHNT, CDR2 YENEEA. CDR3 region: CASSLDVEGYNEQFF. CDR3 nucleotides: TGTGCCAGCAGCTTAGATGTTGAGGGTTACAATGAGCAGTTCTTC.

The chain combines TRBV6-6 with TRBJ2-3, with no clear D. Germline CDR1 and CDR2: MNHNY and SVGAGI (reference sequence). Trimming left V 6 bases short and J 6 bases short, with 10 bases between. The CDR3 consists of 12 residues. CDR3 DNA sequence: TGTGCCAGCAGCCCAATTGTTGATACGCAGTATTTT. Its translation is CASSPIVDTQYF.

The chain carries TRBV27 and TRBJ2-4; TRBD2 matches 11 bases. In germline, CDR1 is MNHEY, CDR2 SMNVEV (reference sequence). CDR3 size: 17 residues. Unmatched junction bases numbered 5, after V lost 2 bases and J lost 2 bases. The DNA of the CDR3 is TGTGCCAGCAGTTTACTTTCTAGCGGGAGGTCCAAAAACATTCAGTACTTC. Its protein product is CASSLLSSGRSKNIQYF.

This clone was observed a handful of times. V is TRBV7-3 and J is TRBJ2-5, with a tentative D call TRBD1 (6 bases). Germline V CDR1 and CDR2: SGHTA, FQGTGA. The CDR3 spans 15 residues. The germline V and J ends were trimmed by 2 bases and 5 bases, with 15 bases remaining between them. The CDR3 here is CASSLEGRGVETQYF. CDR3 coding DNA: TGTGCCAGCAGCTTAGAGGGCAGGGGAGTGGAGACCCAGTACTTC. Variable domain in full (rest from reference TRBV7-3 and TRBJ2-5): GAGVSQTPSNKVTEKGKYVELRCDPISGHTALYWYRQSLGQGPEFLIYFQGTGAADDSGLPNDRFFAVRPEGSVSTLKIQRTERGDSAVYLCASSLEGRGVETQYFGPGTRLLVL.

This chain uses TRBV7-8 with TRBJ1-1; no clear D gene. V was clipped by 4 bases and J by 11 bases, with 14 bases between them. This CDR3 contains 12 residues. Germline CDR1 SGHVS, CDR2 FQNEAQ. The CDR3 nucleotides are TGTGCCAGCAGCTCCTCACCCTGGCATGCTTTCTTT. Its protein is CASSSSPWHAFF. Full variable domain (outside the CDR3, taken from reference TRBV7-8 and TRBJ1-1): GAGVSQSPRYKVAKRGQDVALRCDPISGHVSLFWYQQALGQGPEFLTYFQNEAQLDKSGLPSDRFFAERPEGSVSTLKIQRTQQEDSAVYLCASSSSPWHAFFGQGTRLTVV.

The gene calls are TRBV7-9 and TRBJ1-5; 9 bases align to TRBD1. The germline V gene encodes CDR1 SEHNR and CDR2 FQNEAQ (reference sequence). The CDR3 contains 18 residues. With 5 bases clipped from V and 0 bases from J, the junction kept 11 bases outside the gene matches. DNA of the CDR3: TGTGCCAGCAGCCGGGGGACAGGGTTCATCTATAGCAATCAGCCCCAGCATTTT. Amino acids: CASSRGTGFIYSNQPQHF.

The chain links TRBV4-1 to TRBJ1-1, with D perhaps matching TRBD1 (5 bases). The germline V gene encodes CDR1 MGHRA and CDR2 YSYEKL. The germline V and J ends were trimmed by 7 bases and 3 bases, with 15 bases remaining between them. The CDR3 has 14 amino acids. CDR3 residues: CASTTLGGDTEAFF. In DNA, the CDR3 is TGCGCCAGCACCACACTTGGGGGGGACACTGAAGCTTTCTTT.

J is TRBJ2-7 and V is TRBV5-4; 8 bases fit TRBD1. The CDR3 extends over 15 amino acids. CDR1 SGHNT and CDR2 YYREEE come from the germline V gene (reference sequence). After removal of 0 bases from V and 0 bases from J, the junction contained 2 bases not matched to a gene. CDR3 sequence (DNA): TGTGCCAGCAGCTTGGGACAGGGGACCTCCTACGAGCAGTACTTC. This encodes CASSLGQGTSYEQYF.

This rearrangement joins TRBV28 to TRBJ1-1, with D possibly TRBD1 on 6 matching bases. This CDR3 is 14 amino acids long. Germline V gene sequence: CDR1 MDHEN, CDR2 SYDVKM. Between the trimmed V and J ends, which lost 3 bases and 1 base, there was a span of 9 bases. In DNA form, the CDR3 reads TGTGCCAGCAGTTTTGCAGGGGAGAACACTGAAGCTTTCTTT. It specifies CASSFAGENTEAFF.

The chain couples TRBV5-1 to TRBJ2-5, with TRBD1 as a possible D gene (5 bases). Trimming left V 4 bases short and J 4 bases short, with 11 bases between. Germline values: CDR1 SGHRS, CDR2 YFSETQ. There are 13 residues in the CDR3. In DNA, the CDR3 is TGCGCCAGCAGCCCGGACATGGCAGAGACCCAGTACTTC. As protein: CASSPDMAETQYF.